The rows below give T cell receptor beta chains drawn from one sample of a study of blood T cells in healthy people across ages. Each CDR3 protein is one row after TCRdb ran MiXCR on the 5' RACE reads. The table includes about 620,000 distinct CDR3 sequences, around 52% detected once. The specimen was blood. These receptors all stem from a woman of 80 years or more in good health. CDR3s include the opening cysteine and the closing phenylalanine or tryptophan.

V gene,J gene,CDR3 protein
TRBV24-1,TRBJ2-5,CATSDGGEETQYF
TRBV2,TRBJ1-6,CASTDDTRPLHF
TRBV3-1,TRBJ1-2,CASSHLGTGEDGYTF
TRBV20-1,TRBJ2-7,CSATSGNYYEQYF
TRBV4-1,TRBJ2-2,CASSQLITGELFF
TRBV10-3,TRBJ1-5,CAISAQANQPQHF
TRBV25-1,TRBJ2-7,CASSESWTGEDEQYF
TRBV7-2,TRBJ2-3,CASSLGYTTTDTQYF
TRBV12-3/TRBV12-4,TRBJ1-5,CASSQDWDRDYQPQHF
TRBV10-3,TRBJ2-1,CAISDGAGYNEQFF
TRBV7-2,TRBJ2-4,CASSLVREGIQYF
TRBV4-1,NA,CASSRGTSGSYNEQYF
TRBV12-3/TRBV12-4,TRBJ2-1,CASSPLGTGGQNEQFF
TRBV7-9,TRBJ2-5,CASSGGIGTLEETQYF
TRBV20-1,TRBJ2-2,CSGAQGGTGELFF
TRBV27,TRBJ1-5,CASRPAGGNQPQHF
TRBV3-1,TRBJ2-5,CASSQESLAETQYF
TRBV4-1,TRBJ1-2,CASSQDLFGMGKGGYTF
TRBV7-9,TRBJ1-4,CATRGHQGEKLFF
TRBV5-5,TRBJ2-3,CASSFQGQGSDTQYF